Shown below are 16 T cell receptor beta chains from a single sample sequenced in a study of blood T cell repertoires in COVID-19. Sequenced by immunoSEQ multiplex PCR; TCRdb stores in-frame clones only, minus some. The data show roughly 180,000 clones, about 85% seen once. The sequencing sample was made of peripheral blood. These receptors came from a woman aged 50 to 60 with COVID-19, enrolled during active disease.

The J gene is TRBJ2-7, the V gene TRBV6-5; TRBD2 might be the D (6 bases). Trimming took 6 bases from V and 3 from J, leaving 18 bases between them. This CDR3 contains 15 residues. Germline V gene data show CDR1 as MNHEY and CDR2 as SVGAGI. The CDR3 sequence: CASRSGTGGFYEQYF. The DNA for the CDR3 is TGTGCCAGCAGATCCGGGACTGGAGGTTTCTACGAGCAGTACTTC.

This chain connects TRBV14 to TRBJ1-2; 12 bases are shared with TRBD1. The CDR3 sequence is 15 residues long. Germline loops: CDR1 SGHDN, CDR2 FVKESK. V gave up 1 base and J gave up 6 bases; unmatched junction bases: 3. CDR3 in DNA: TGTGCCAGCAGCCAAGTGGGACAGGGGGCGCATGGCTACACCTTC. This gives the protein CASSQVGQGAHGYTF.

A few counts support this clone. The chain is built from TRBV11-2 and TRBJ2-4, with D possibly TRBD1 on 5 matching bases. Trimming cost V 1 base and J 3 bases, with 19 bases left between them. The CDR3 totals 18 residues. The germline V gene encodes CDR1 SGHAT and CDR2 FQNNGV. Here the CDR3 DNA reads TGTGCCAGCAGCTTAGGTGTGTTAGGGGCCTTTGGCAAAAACATTCAGTACTTC. Translation: CASSLGVLGAFGKNIQYF.

V gene TRBV11-2 combines with J gene TRBJ1-6, with no clear D. The CDR3 runs to 15 residues. CDR1 and CDR2 from the germline V gene are SGHAT and FQNNGV. Trimming took 0 bases from V and 7 from J, leaving 10 bases between them. The CDR3 region is CASSLDAIRNSPLHF. In DNA form, the CDR3 reads TGTGCCAGCAGCTTAGATGCAATCAGGAATTCACCCCTCCACTTT.

J is TRBJ2-1 and V is TRBV5-6; 8 bases map to TRBD2. This CDR3 has 14 residues. CDR1 is SGHDT, CDR2 YYEEEE, per germline. The trim removed 2 bases at V and 6 bases at J, leaving 4 bases unmatched. CDR3 coding DNA: TGTGCCAGCAGCTTAGCGGGGGCGAGCAATGAGCAGTTCTTC. This translates into CASSLAGASNEQFF. Supplemented by reference TRBV5-6 and TRBJ2-1, the full variable domain reads DAGVTQSPTHLIKTRGQQVTLRCSPKSGHDTVSWYQQALGQGPQFIFQYYEEEERQRGNFPDRFSGHQFPNYSSELNVNALLLGDSALYLCASSLAGASNEQFFGPGTRLTVL.

J is TRBJ2-1 and V is TRBV9; 8 nucleotides align to TRBD2. Germline loops: CDR1 SGDLS, CDR2 YYNGEE. The J segment lost 6 bases and the V segment lost 2 bases, leaving 7 bases of the junction unmatched. The CDR3 has 15 residues. The DNA for the CDR3 is TGTGCCAGCAGCGTCTCGGGACTAGATTTCAATGAGCAGTTCTTC. Protein sequence: CASSVSGLDFNEQFF.

CDR3 sequence (DNA): TGTGCCAGCAGCGTAGGAAGCGGGGGCACTCAAGAGACCCAGTACTTC. Its translation: CASSVGSGGTQETQYF. The V and J genes are TRBV9 and TRBJ2-5, with 8 bases lining up with TRBD2. The CDR3 spans 16 residues. V trimming: 0 bases; J trimming: 2 bases; junction bases outside the gene matches: 6. CDR1 SGDLS and CDR2 YYNGEE come from the germline V gene. The entire variable domain, with the rest obtained from reference TRBV9 and TRBJ2-5, is as follows: DSGVTQTPKHLITATGQRVTLRCSPRSGDLSVYWYQQSLDQGLQFLIQYYNGEERAKGNILERFSAQQFPDLHSELNLSSLELGDSALYFCASSVGSGGTQETQYFGPGTRLLVL.

J is TRBJ2-7 and V is TRBV11-2; D is possibly TRBD2 (6 bases). Germline V gives CDR1 SGHAT, CDR2 FQNNGV. Trimming left V 5 bases short and J 6 bases short, with 20 bases between. The CDR3 spans 15 residues. The CDR3 DNA is TGTGCCAGCAGCGTTGGGGGACTCCAGTCGGGCGAGCAGTACTTC. It translates to CASSVGGLQSGEQYF.

The rearrangement uses TRBV13 and TRBJ2-2, with 9 bases identical to TRBD1. J was trimmed by 4 bases and V by 4 bases; bases with no gene match: 19. The CDR3 extends over 20 amino acids. Germline V lookup: CDR1 PRHDT, CDR2 FYEKMQ (reference sequence). DNA of the CDR3: TGTGCCAGCAGCTCTCGGACAGGGGACATAGCGGACCCCCCCACCGGGGAGCTGTTTTTT. Protein sequence: CASSSRTGDIADPPTGELFF.

The chain carries TRBV9 and TRBJ2-1; D is unresolved. This CDR3 spans 15 amino acids. Trimming took 0 bases from V and 0 from J, leaving 7 bases between them. Germline V CDR1 and CDR2: SGDLS, YYNGEE. DNA of the CDR3: TGTGCCAGCAGCGTAGGCCAGCGCTCCTACAATGAGCAGTTCTTC. Translating it yields CASSVGQRSYNEQFF. Together with reference TRBV9 and TRBJ2-1, the CDR3 gives the full variable domain: DSGVTQTPKHLITATGQRVTLRCSPRSGDLSVYWYQQSLDQGLQFLIQYYNGEERAKGNILERFSAQQFPDLHSELNLSSLELGDSALYFCASSVGQRSYNEQFFGPGTRLTVL.

The rearrangement links TRBV12-3 or TRBV12-4 to TRBJ2-4; D may be TRBD2 (5 bases). The length of the CDR3 is 12 residues. Between the trimmed V and J ends, which lost 6 bases and 10 bases, there was a span of 13 bases. CDR3 coding DNA: TGTGCCAGCAGCAGCGGCCCCAGGATTCAGTACTTC. It specifies CASSSGPRIQYF.

The chain recombines TRBV19 with TRBJ1-1; 7 bases are shared with TRBD1. The CDR3 is 14 residues long. The germline V gene encodes CDR1 LNHDA and CDR2 SQIVND (reference sequence). V was clipped by 1 base and J by 5 bases; unmatched bases: 4. CDR3 residues: CASSIVSGGTEAFF. DNA of the CDR3: TGTGCCAGTAGTATAGTATCAGGGGGGACTGAAGCTTTCTTT. Full variable domain (outside the CDR3, taken from reference TRBV19 and TRBJ1-1): DGGITQSPKYLFRKEGQNVTLSCEQNLNHDAMYWYRQDPGQGLRLIYYSQIVNDFQKGDIAEGYSVSREKKESFPLTVTSAQKNPTAFYLCASSIVSGGTEAFFGQGTRLTVV.

CDR3 protein: CASSWGGPENEQFF. The CDR3 DNA sequence: TGTGCCAGCAGCTGGGGGGGGCCGGAGAATGAGCAGTTCTTC. V and J are TRBV5-4 and TRBJ2-1; perhaps TRBD2 as D (7 bases). The germline CDR1 and CDR2 sequences are SGHNT and YYREEE (reference sequence). This CDR3 is built from 14 residues. The V and J ends lost 3 bases and 7 bases respectively, with 14 bases between them. The variable domain in full, with the rest retrieved from reference TRBV5-4 and TRBJ2-1, is ETGVTQSPTHLIKTRGQQVTLRCSSQSGHNTVSWYQQALGQGPQFIFQYYREEENGRGNFPPRFSGLQFPNYSSELNVNALELDDSALYLCASSWGGPENEQFFGPGTRLTVL.

The V gene is TRBV3-1 (or the pseudogene TRBV3-2), the J gene TRBJ1-4; D is uncertain. The V gene's germline CDR1 is LGHDT and CDR2 YNNKEL (reference sequence). The CDR3 length is 15 residues. Trimming removed 4 bases at V and 8 bases at J, with 17 bases between. CDR3 sequence (DNA): TGTGCCAGCAGCCTCCGGGAGGGCCCTCGGGAAAAACTGTTTTTT. As protein: CASSLREGPREKLFF.

The genes are TRBV29-1 and TRBJ1-2, with a weak D call TRBD1 (6 bases). V was shortened by 3 bases and J by 4 bases, with 24 bases between the two germline ends. Germline CDR1 and CDR2: SQVTM and ANQGSEA. This CDR3 has 17 residues. CDR3 loop: CSVDGAGINGGVYGYTF. For the CDR3, the DNA is TGCAGCGTTGATGGGGCCGGAATAAATGGGGGCGTCTATGGCTACACCTTC.

This rearrangement joins TRBV6-5 to TRBJ1-5; a weak D match, TRBD1 (5 bases). The CDR3 has 14 residues. Germline V gene data show CDR1 as MNHEY and CDR2 as SVGAGI. V was shortened by 8 bases and J by 1 base, with 12 bases between the two germline ends. The DNA for the CDR3 is TGTGCCAGCGGAGGGGTGACAAGCAATCAGCCCCAGCATTTT. Protein sequence: CASGGVTSNQPQHF.